The 8 T cell receptor beta chains below all came from one sample that was sequenced in a study of response to subunit inactivated influenza vaccine. From the RT-PCR reads, TCRdb called clonotypes with MiXCR, one entry per CDR3 protein. The sample holds about 780,000 distinct CDR3 sequences, about 18% seen once. The sample consisted of PBMCs from blood, taken 5 days after vaccination. Receptors were obtained from a middle-aged man who received an inactivated influenza vaccine.

CDR3 in DNA: TGTGCCAGCAGCCCCACCCGGACTAGCGGGGGGGACATCTCCTACGAGCAGTACTTC. Translated: CASSPTRTSGGDISYEQYF. The rearrangement uses TRBV6-2 or TRBV6-3 and TRBJ2-7, with TRBD2 identical over 15 bases. The germline V gene has CDR1 MNHEY and CDR2 SVGEGT. CDR3 length: 19 residues. V gave up 6 bases and J gave up 0 bases; unmatched junction bases: 12.

This chain uses TRBV6-1 with TRBJ2-1; D is uncertain. Trimming stripped 7 bases from V and 0 bases from J, with 13 bases between. This CDR3 has 15 amino acids. Per the germline V gene, CDR1 is MNHNS and CDR2 is SASEGT. CDR3 sequence reads: CASNRQVSSYNEQFF. The CDR3 DNA follows: TGTGCCAGCAACCGGCAGGTGAGCTCCTACAATGAGCAGTTCTTC.

This clonotype was picked up many times. J is TRBJ2-7 and V is TRBV6-2 or TRBV6-3; 7 bases agree with TRBD2. Germline CDR1 reads MNHEY; CDR2 reads SVGEGT. V lost 4 bases and J lost 0; bases outside the gene matches: 6. This CDR3 has 15 amino acids. The CDR3 reads CASSSGGGRSYEQYF. The CDR3 DNA reads as TGTGCCAGCAGTTCGGGAGGAGGACGCTCCTACGAGCAGTACTTC.

Only a few counts were recorded for this clonotype. The chain joins TRBV2 to TRBJ2-2, with D perhaps TRBD1 or TRBD2 (5 bases each). CDR1 is SNHLY, CDR2 FYNNEI, per germline. The CDR3 totals 13 residues. Between the trimmed V and J ends, which lost 7 bases and 2 bases, there was a span of 8 bases. The CDR3, as DNA: TGTGCCAGCATGGGGGTCAACACCGGGGAGCTGTTTTTT. Protein product: CASMGVNTGELFF.

This chain uses TRBV7-8 with TRBJ2-2; D is unclear. This CDR3 comprises 14 residues. The ends were cut back, 2 bases at V and 4 bases at J, with 8 bases in the middle. CDR1 SGHVS and CDR2 FQNEAQ come from the germline V gene. This CDR3 is CASSLYQSTGELFF. The CDR3 nucleotides read TGTGCCAGCAGCTTATATCAGAGCACCGGGGAGCTGTTTTTT.

The table lists this clonotype with a few counts. The V call is TRBV6-1, the J call TRBJ2-1, with TRBD1 matching over 7 bases. J lost 0 bases, V lost 6 bases, and 8 bases had no gene match. The germline gives CDR1 MNHNS, CDR2 SASEGT. The CDR3 has 16 amino acids. The CDR3, as DNA: TGTGCCAGCAGCCGGAATTGGGACAGCTCCTACAATGAGCAGTTCTTC. It is translated as CASSRNWDSSYNEQFF.

This clonotype showed up many times. The chain employs TRBV12-3 or TRBV12-4 and TRBJ2-1; D is ambiguous. The V gene lost 4 bases and the J gene lost 8 bases, with 9 bases spanning the gap. The CDR3 has 12 residues. For the CDR3, the DNA is TGTGCCAGCAGTTCTAGTTGGGATGAGCAGTTCTTC. This sequence encodes CASSSSWDEQFF.

This clonotype was counted only a few times. The chain has TRBV20-1 and TRBJ2-2; 10 positions match TRBD2. V gave up 6 bases and J gave up 7 bases; unmatched junction bases: 11. The germline V gene encodes CDR1 DFQATT and CDR2 SNEGSKA (reference sequence). This CDR3 region has 15 residues. CDR3 sequence (DNA): TGCAGTGCAGACCGAGCGGGAGGGCGAATCGGGGAGCTGTTTTTT. Protein sequence: CSADRAGGRIGELFF.